This T cell receptor beta chain is drawn from a study of naive CD8 T cells in extremely preterm neonates. Here immunoSEQ multiplex PCR was the method, and the copy in TCRdb shows in-frame clones only, minus some. Here the sample spans about 8,000 clones, 95% to 98% being singletons. General observations from the study: CDR3 nucleotide sharing was 2.5% to 3% in preterm, 0.35% to 0.4% term, 0.03% children, about 0.01% adults.

Deliveries were elective term cesareans at roughly 37-42 weeks, with no labor or membrane rupture. Trimming removed 1 base at V and 2 bases at J, with 8 bases between. CDR3 size: 14 residues. The germline gives CDR1 WSHSY, CDR2 SAAADI. About this clone: Its target is not known.

The material sequenced was naive CD8+ T cells from cord blood. This clonotype was obtained from a newborn in good health. The chain joins TRBV10-2 to TRBJ2-5; possibly TRBD2 for D (6 bases). The CDR3 is CASSEFAGQETQYF. The DNA for the CDR3 is TGCGCCAGCAGTGAGTTTGCGGGGCAAGAGACCCAGTACTTC.